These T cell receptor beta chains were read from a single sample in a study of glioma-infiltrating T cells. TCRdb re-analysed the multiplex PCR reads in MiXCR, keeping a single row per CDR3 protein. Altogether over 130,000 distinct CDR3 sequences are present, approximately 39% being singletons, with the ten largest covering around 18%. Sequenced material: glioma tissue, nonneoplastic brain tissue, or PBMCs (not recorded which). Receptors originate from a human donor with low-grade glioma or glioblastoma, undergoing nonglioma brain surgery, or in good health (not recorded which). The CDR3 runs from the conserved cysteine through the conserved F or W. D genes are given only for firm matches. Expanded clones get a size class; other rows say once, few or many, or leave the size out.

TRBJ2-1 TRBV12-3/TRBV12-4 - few TGTGCCAGCACACCGGACAGCGGAGGTGAGCAGTTCTTC CASTPDSGGEQFF
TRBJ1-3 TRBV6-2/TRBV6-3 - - TGTGCCAGCAGTTATGACGCCTCTGGAAACACCATATATTTT CASSYDASGNTIYF
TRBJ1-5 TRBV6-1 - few TGTGCCAGCAGTCGGACGGATATAGCGGGTCAGCCCCAGCATTTT CASSRTDIAGQPQHF
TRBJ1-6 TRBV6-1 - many TGTGCCAGCGGAGCAGGGGATTCACCCCTCCACTTT CASGAGDSPLHF
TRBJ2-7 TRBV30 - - TGTGCCTGGAGTGGGGGGTACGAGCAGTACTTC CAWSGGYEQYF
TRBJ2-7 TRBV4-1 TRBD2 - TGCGCCAGCAGCCAGACCTGGGACTACAAGACCTACGAGCAGTACTTC CASSQTWDYKTYEQYF
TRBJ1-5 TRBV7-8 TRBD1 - TGTGCCAGCAGCACGTCCGGGACAGACTATCAGCCCCAGCATTTT CASSTSGTDYQPQHF
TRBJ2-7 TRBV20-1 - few TGCAGTGCTAGTGTAACGGGGAAAGCCTACGAGCAGTACTTC CSASVTGKAYEQYF
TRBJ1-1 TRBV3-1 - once TGTGCCAGCAGCCAACCGGGGGGAAGGTCGGCGAACACTGAAGCTTTCTTT CASSQPGGRSANTEAFF
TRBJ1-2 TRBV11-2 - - TGTGCCAGCAGCCTCGGTGCACCGACCTACTATGGCTACACCTTC CASSLGAPTYYGYTF
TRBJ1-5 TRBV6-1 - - TGTGCCAGCAGTTTCAGGGCAGGGGAGGTAGCTAGCAATCAGCCCCAGCATTTT CASSFRAGEVASNQPQHF
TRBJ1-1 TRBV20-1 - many TGCAGTGCCGGATTAAAACGGAACACTGAAGCTTTCTTT CSAGLKRNTEAFF
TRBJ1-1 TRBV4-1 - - TGCGCCAGCAGCCCTTACTCGACAGGCGTATCCACTGAAGCTTTCTTT CASSPYSTGVSTEAFF
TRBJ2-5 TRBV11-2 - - TGTGCCAGCAGCTTATATAGGGGAACCGAAGAGACCCAGTACTTC CASSLYRGTEETQYF
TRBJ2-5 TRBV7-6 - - TGTGCCAGCAGCTCCGCCTACAAGGCCCAGTACTTC CASSSAYKAQYF
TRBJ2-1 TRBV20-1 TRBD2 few TGCAGTGTATCACTTGGCGGGAGAGGGTACAATGAGCAGTTCTTC CSVSLGGRGYNEQFF
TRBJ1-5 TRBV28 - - TGTGCCAGCAGTTTCCCCACCGGCAGCCCCAATCAGCCCCAGCATTTT CASSFPTGSPNQPQHF
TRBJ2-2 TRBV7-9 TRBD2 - TGTGCCAGCAGCTTAGCGCCACTAGCGGGGAACACCGGGGAGCTGTTTTTT CASSLAPLAGNTGELFF
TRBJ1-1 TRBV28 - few TGTGCCAGCACCGAGGGAGTTTGGGCTTTCTTT CASTEGVWAFF
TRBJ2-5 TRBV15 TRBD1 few TGTGCCACCAGCAGGGGGACAGGGGATGTGACCCAGTACTTC CATSRGTGDVTQYF
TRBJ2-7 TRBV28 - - TGTGCCAGCAGTCCACTGGACACTTACGAGCAGTACTTC CASSPLDTYEQYF
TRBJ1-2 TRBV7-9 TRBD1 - TGTGCCAGCAGCCCATTCTTGACAGGGATCGACACCTTC CASSPFLTGIDTF
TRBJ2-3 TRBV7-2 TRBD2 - TGTGCCAGCAGCTTAATAGCGGGGGCAAACACAGATACGCAGTATTTT CASSLIAGANTDTQYF
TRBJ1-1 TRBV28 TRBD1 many TGTGCCAGCAGTACGGGACAGGGTACTGAAGCTTTCTTT CASSTGQGTEAFF
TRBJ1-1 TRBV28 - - TGTGCCAGCAGGTACCAGGGTGATCTCTGGTCTGAAGCTTTCTTT CASRYQGDLWSEAFF
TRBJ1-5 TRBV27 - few TGTGCCAGCGTCAGGGGAGGATCTTTTAGCAATCAGCCCCAGCATTTT CASVRGGSFSNQPQHF
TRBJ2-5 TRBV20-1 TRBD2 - TGCAGTGCTACGGGGGGGACGGAGACCCAGTACTTC CSATGGTETQYF
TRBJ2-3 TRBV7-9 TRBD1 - TGTGCCAGCAGCTTACAAACAGGGGCCGCAGATACGCAGTATTTT CASSLQTGAADTQYF
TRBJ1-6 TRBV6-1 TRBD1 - TGTGCCATCAGTGAAGGACAGGGTACTTCACCCCTCCACTTT CAISEGQGTSPLHF
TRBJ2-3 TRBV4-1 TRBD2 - TGCGCCAGCAGCCAAGTACTAGCGGGGGCGGCAGATACGCAGTATTTT CASSQVLAGAADTQYF
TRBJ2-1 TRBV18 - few TGTGCCAGCTCACTAACGGTAGCGAATGAGCAGTTCTTC CASSLTVANEQFF
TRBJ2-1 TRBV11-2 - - TGTGCCAGCAGATTAGGACTAGGACAGGTTGACAATGAGCAGTTCTTC CASRLGLGQVDNEQFF
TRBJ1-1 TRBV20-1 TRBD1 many TGCAGTGCTAGAGCAACCGGGACAGTGAACACTGAAGCTTTCTTT CSARATGTVNTEAFF
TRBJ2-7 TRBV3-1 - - TGTGCCAGCAGCCGGGACACTGACTACGAGCAGTACTTC CASSRDTDYEQYF
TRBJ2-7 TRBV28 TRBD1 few TGTGCCAGCAGTCCCTCGGGACAGTACGAGCAGTACTTC CASSPSGQYEQYF
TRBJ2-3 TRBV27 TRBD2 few TGTGCCAGCAGTTTATCCGGGACTAGCGGCACAGATACGCAGTATTTT CASSLSGTSGTDTQYF
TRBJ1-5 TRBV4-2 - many TGTGCCAGCAGCCAAGATGGGTCGGGGGACAATCAGCCCCAGCATTTT CASSQDGSGDNQPQHF
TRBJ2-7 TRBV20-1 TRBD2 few TGCAGTGCTAGAGAGAACACCGGGACTAGCGGCTACGAGCAGTACTTC CSARENTGTSGYEQYF
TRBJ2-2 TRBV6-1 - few TGTGCCAGCACACAGGAGAACACCGGGGAGCTGTTTTTT CASTQENTGELFF
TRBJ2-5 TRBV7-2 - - TGTGCCAGCAGCTTAGTTAGCGCGGAGACCCAGTACTTC CASSLVSAETQYF
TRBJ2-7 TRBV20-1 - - TGCAGTGCTAGATACGATAGCTCCTACGAGCAGTACTTC CSARYDSSYEQYF
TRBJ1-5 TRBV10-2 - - TGCGCCAGCAGTGAGCTCCCAAATCAGCCCCAGCATTTT CASSELPNQPQHF
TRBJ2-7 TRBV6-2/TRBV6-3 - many TGTGCCAGCAGTTACGGGGTCCGCGAGCAGTACTTC CASSYGVREQYF
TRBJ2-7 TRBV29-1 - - TGCAGCGTTGAAGATCCCCTTTACTACGAGCAGTACTTC CSVEDPLYYEQYF
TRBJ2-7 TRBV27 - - TGTGCCAGCAGTACGGACAGCGACTCTTACTACGAGCAGTACTTC CASSTDSDSYYEQYF
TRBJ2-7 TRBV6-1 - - TGTGCCAGCAGTCACAATTACGAGCAGTACTTC CASSHNYEQYF
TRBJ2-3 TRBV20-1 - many TGCAGTGCCGGAGACGCAGATACGCAGTATTTT CSAGDADTQYF
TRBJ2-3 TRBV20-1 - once TGCAGTGGAGCGGATAGAACAGATACGCAGTATTTT CSGADRTDTQYF
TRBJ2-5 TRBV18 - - TGTGCCAGCTCACCACCGCCAGAGACCCAGTACTTC CASSPPPETQYF
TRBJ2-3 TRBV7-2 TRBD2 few TGTGCCAGCAGCTTGACTAGCCTAGACACAGATACGCAGTATTTT CASSLTSLDTDTQYF
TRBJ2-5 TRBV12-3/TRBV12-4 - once TGTGCCAGCAGTTTAGGGACCCAAGAGACCCAGTACTTC CASSLGTQETQYF
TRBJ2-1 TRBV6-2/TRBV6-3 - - TGTGCCAGCAGCCAAACGTACAATGAGCAGTTCTTC CASSQTYNEQFF
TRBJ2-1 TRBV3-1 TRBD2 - TGTGCCAGCAGCCAAGATTTAACCGAGGGACTAGCCCACAATGAGCAGTTCTTC CASSQDLTEGLAHNEQFF
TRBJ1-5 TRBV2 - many TGTGCCAGCAGCCTCGAGTATAGCAATCAGCCCCAGCATTTT CASSLEYSNQPQHF
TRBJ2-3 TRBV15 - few TGTGCCACCAGCAGAGGGGGGGCGGCAGATACGCAGTATTTT CATSRGGAADTQYF
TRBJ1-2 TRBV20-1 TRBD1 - TGCAGTGCTAGATTGCTCAGGGGGAACTATGGCTACACCTTC CSARLLRGNYGYTF
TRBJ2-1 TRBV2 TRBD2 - TGTGCCAGCAATCCGACTAGCGGCTCCTACAATGAGCAGTTCTTC CASNPTSGSYNEQFF